This T cell receptor (beta chain) was profiled in a study of regulatory T cells in long-lasting Graves disease. The V and J ends lost 2 bases and 5 bases respectively, with 19 bases between them. This CDR3 contains 17 residues. This clonotype was seen ten or more times. As for time point: newly diagnosed GD, antithyroid drugs for less than 3 months. There was RNA extracted from PBMCs, and the TCR library was made from it. By American Thyroid Association guidelines, Graves' disease was diagnosed in the cohort. CDR3 regions were amplified by Arm-PCR using iRepertoire HTBI primers to build TCR beta libraries. Via MiXCR, TCRdb re-called the multiplex PCR reads, giving one row per CDR3 protein. The sample holds around 360,000 distinct CDR3 sequences, roughly 16% seen once. A further study also used this sample, focusing on T cells in Graves' hyperthyroidism and ophthalmopathy.

Specimen: peripheral blood mononuclear cells (PBMCs), collected at new diagnosis, from a patient treated with antithyroid drugs. The genes are TRBV12-3 or TRBV12-4 and TRBJ2-1, with D unclear. The sequence was obtained from a woman between 18 and 29 years old with Graves disease. In DNA, the CDR3 is TGTGCCAGCAGTTTAATTCTGGCTATGAGAGAAAACAATGAGCAGTTCTTC. It yields the protein CASSLILAMRENNEQFF.